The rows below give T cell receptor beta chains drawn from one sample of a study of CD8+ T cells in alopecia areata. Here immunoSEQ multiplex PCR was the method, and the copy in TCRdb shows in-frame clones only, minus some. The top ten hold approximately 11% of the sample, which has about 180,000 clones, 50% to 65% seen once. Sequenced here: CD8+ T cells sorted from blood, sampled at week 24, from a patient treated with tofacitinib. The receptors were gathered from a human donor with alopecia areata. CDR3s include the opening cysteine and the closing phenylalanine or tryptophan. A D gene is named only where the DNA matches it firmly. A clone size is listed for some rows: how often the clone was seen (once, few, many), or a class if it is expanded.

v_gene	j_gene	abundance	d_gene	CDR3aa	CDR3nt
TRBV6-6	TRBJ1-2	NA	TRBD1	CASSYSLDRMDGYTF	TGTGCCAGCAGTTACTCCCTGGACAGGATGGATGGCTACACCTTC
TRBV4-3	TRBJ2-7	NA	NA	CASSRDLGQLDEQYF	TGCGCCAGCAGCCGAGACCTCGGACAGCTGGACGAGCAGTACTTC
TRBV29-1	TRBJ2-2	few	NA	CSVVGANTGELFF	TGCAGCGTTGTTGGGGCGAACACCGGGGAGCTGTTTTTT
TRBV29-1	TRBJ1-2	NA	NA	CSVPGGWDGYTF	TGCAGCGTCCCAGGTGGTTGGGATGGCTACACCTTC
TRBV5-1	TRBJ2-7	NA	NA	CASSLDQRNYEQYF	TGCGCCAGCAGCTTGGATCAGAGAAACTACGAGCAGTACTTC
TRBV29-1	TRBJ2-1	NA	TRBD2	CSGSGTSVYNEQFF	TGCAGCGGCTCTGGGACTAGCGTCTACAATGAGCAGTTCTTC
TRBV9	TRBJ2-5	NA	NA	CASSVETGRETQYF	TGTGCCAGCAGCGTAGAGACAGGACGAGAGACCCAGTACTTC
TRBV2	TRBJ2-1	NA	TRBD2	CASSNLAGGNNEQFF	TGTGCCAGCAGTAACCTAGCGGGGGGTAATAATGAGCAGTTCTTC
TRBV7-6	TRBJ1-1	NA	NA	CASSRDGMNTEAFF	TGTGCCAGCAGCCGTGATGGCATGAACACTGAAGCTTTCTTT
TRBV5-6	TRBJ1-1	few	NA	CASSLTANTEAFF	TGTGCCAGCAGCTTGACAGCGAACACTGAAGCTTTCTTT
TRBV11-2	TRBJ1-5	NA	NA	CASSQGSQPQHF	TGTGCCAGCAGCCAGGGGAGTCAGCCCCAGCATTTT
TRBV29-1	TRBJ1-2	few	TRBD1	CSVQGARDGYTF	TGCAGCGTACAGGGGGCACGGGATGGCTACACCTTC
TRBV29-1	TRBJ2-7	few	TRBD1	CSVLGQGVFSEYEQYF	TGCAGCGTGCTAGGACAGGGGGTGTTTTCAGAGTACGAGCAGTACTTC
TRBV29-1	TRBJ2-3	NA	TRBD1	CSASPTGMVTDTQYF	TGCAGCGCGAGCCCGACAGGGATGGTCACAGATACGCAGTATTTT
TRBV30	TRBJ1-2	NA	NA	CAWSGGNYGYTF	TGTGCCTGGAGCGGGGGGAACTATGGCTACACCTTC
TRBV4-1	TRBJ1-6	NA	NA	CASSQDPDSPLHF	TGCGCCAGCAGCCAAGACCCGGATTCACCCCTCCACTTT
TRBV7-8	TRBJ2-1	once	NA	CASSLEEGGPTEQFF	TGTGCCAGCAGCTTAGAAGAGGGGGGGCCTACTGAGCAGTTCTTC
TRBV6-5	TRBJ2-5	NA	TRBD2	CASSPTGTRETQYF	TGTGCCAGCAGTCCAACCGGGACTAGGGAGACCCAGTACTTC
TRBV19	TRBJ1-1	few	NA	CASSLGEGGTEAFF	TGTGCCAGTAGTCTCGGTGAGGGCGGGACTGAAGCTTTCTTT
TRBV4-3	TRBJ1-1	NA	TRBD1	CASSSGQGATEAFF	TGCGCCAGCAGCTCCGGACAGGGGGCTACTGAAGCTTTCTTT
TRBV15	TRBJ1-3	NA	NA	CATSREGTDGNTIYF	TGTGCCACCAGCAGAGAAGGGACCGATGGAAACACCATATATTTT
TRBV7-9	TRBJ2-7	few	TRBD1	CASSLAGQGRNEQYF	TGTGCCAGCAGCCTGGCGGGACAGGGACGCAACGAGCAGTACTTC
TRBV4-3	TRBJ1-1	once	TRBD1	CASSRTGTGDNTEAFF	TGCGCCAGCAGCCGAACCGGGACAGGAGACAACACTGAAGCTTTCTTT
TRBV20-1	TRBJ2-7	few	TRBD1	CSAPTGAEQYF	TGCAGTGCACCGACAGGGGCCGAGCAGTACTTC
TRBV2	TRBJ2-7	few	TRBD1	CASSPGQGSYEQYF	TGTGCCAGTAGCCCGGGACAGGGCTCCTACGAGCAGTACTTC
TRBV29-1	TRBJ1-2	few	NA	CSVVDESYGYTF	TGCAGCGTTGTGGATGAGAGCTATGGCTACACCTTC
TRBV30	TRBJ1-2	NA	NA	CAWSPHLNGYTF	TGTGCCTGGAGTCCCCATCTAAATGGCTACACCTTC
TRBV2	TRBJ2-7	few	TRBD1	CASRDSYEQYF	TGTGCCAGTCGGGACAGCTACGAGCAGTACTTC
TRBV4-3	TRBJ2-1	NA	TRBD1	CASSLGTGRGEQFF	TGCGCCAGCAGCCTCGGGACAGGGCGCGGTGAGCAGTTCTTC
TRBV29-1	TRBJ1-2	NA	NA	CSAKQGDYGYTF	TGCAGCGCTAAACAGGGTGACTATGGCTACACCTTC
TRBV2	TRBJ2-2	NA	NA	CASSVAEINTGELFF	TGTGCCAGCAGTGTGGCCGAGATAAACACCGGGGAGCTGTTTTTT
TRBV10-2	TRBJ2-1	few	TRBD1	CAISDGDSRFF	TGTGCCATCAGTGACGGGGACAGCCGGTTCTTC
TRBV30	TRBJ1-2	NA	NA	CAWSITLQDGYTF	TGTGCCTGGAGTATAACCCTCCAGGATGGCTACACCTTC
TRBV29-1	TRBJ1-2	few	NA	CSVEAAGNGYTF	TGCAGCGTTGAGGCTGCAGGGAATGGCTACACCTTC
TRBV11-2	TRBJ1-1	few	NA	CASSHGGMNTEAFF	TGTGCCAGCAGCCACGGCGGAATGAACACTGAAGCTTTCTTT